One and the same sample provided the 6 T cell receptor beta chains below, sequenced in a study of T cells in localized non-small cell lung cancer. This table comes from immunoSEQ multiplex PCR, and its TCRdb copy is limited to in-frame clones, with some not included. The sample lists nearly 25,000 clones, roughly 90% occurring once. The sequencing used peripheral blood, collected before any cancer treatment. The receptors originated from a woman aged 35 to 70 with stage I lung adenocarcinoma.

This clone has a single count. The chain uses TRBV19 and TRBJ2-3; perhaps TRBD2 as D (5 bases). Trimming removed 3 bases from V and 1 base from J, with 14 bases in between. Germline CDR1 LNHDA, CDR2 SQIVND (reference sequence). CDR3 length: 16 amino acids. CDR3 in DNA: TGTGCCAGTAGTATTTACGGGGAAGTGGGCACAGATACGCAGTATTTT. Its translation is CASSIYGEVGTDTQYF. The full variable domain, with the rest looked up from reference TRBV19 and TRBJ2-3, is DGGITQSPKYLFRKEGQNVTLSCEQNLNHDAMYWYRQDPGQGLRLIYYSQIVNDFQKGDIAEGYSVSREKKESFPLTVTSAQKNPTAFYLCASSIYGEVGTDTQYFGPGTRLTVL.

This chain links TRBV19 with TRBJ2-1, with TRBD2 matching 9 bases. Germline lookup yields CDR1 LNHDA and CDR2 SQIVND (reference sequence). Unmatched junction bases numbered 6, after V lost 5 bases and J lost 7 bases. This CDR3 spans 14 amino acids. The CDR3 region has the DNA TGTGCCAGTAGTGTAGTAGCGGGAGCTAATGAGCAGTTCTTC. This sequence encodes CASSVVAGANEQFF.

This chain connects TRBV11-1 to TRBJ2-5, with 11 bases identical to TRBD2. The CDR3 spans 15 residues. Germline-derived CDR1 and CDR2 are SGHAT and FQDESV (reference sequence). J was trimmed by 3 bases and V by 10 bases; bases with no gene match: 10. CDR3 DNA sequence: TGTGCCACCGGGACTAGCGGAGGGGTGAAAGAGACCCAGTACTTC. Translating it yields CATGTSGGVKETQYF.

This chain connects TRBV11-2 to TRBJ2-3; no reliable D call. Between the trimmed V and J ends, which lost 3 bases and 1 base, there was a span of 8 bases. CDR3 length: 14 amino acids. Germline V gene sequence: CDR1 SGHAT, CDR2 FQNNGV. Here the CDR3 reads CASSFHRGTDTQYF. The CDR3 DNA reads as TGTGCCAGCAGCTTTCACCGTGGCACAGATACGCAGTATTTT.

This chain uses TRBV25-1 with TRBJ2-3; D is possibly TRBD1 (5 bases). This CDR3 has 14 residues. Germline V gene lookup returns CDR1 MGHDK and CDR2 SYGVNS. The V end was cut by 1 base, the J end by 6 bases, with 11 bases between. The CDR3 region is CASSEWGDLDTQYF. The CDR3 bases are TGTGCCAGCAGTGAATGGGGCGACTTGGATACGCAGTATTTT.

This chain joins TRBV30 and TRBJ2-7; D unclear. Trimming shortened V by 2 bases and J by 3 bases, and 14 bases separated the two germline ends. Germline V CDR1 and CDR2: GTSNPN, SVGIG (reference sequence). The CDR3 is made up of 14 amino acids. CDR3 residues: CAWSSTGSHYEQYF. The CDR3 bases are TGTGCCTGGAGTTCGACTGGATCCCACTACGAGCAGTACTTC. The whole variable domain, filled in from reference TRBV30 and TRBJ2-7, reads SQTIHQWPATLVQPVGSPLSLECTVEGTSNPNLYWYRQAAGRGLQLLFYSVGIGQISSEVPQNLSASRPQDRQFILSSKKLLLSDSGFYLCAWSSTGSHYEQYFGPGTRLTVT.